Following are 18 T cell receptor beta chains from one sample sequenced in a study of blood T cell repertoires in COVID-19. Sequencing used immunoSEQ multiplex PCR; TCRdb keeps in-frame clones, though not all of them. This sample has approximately 97,000 clones; around 90% occur once, and the top ten carry about 4%. The sample comprised peripheral blood. Receptor source: a man younger than 30 with acute or convalescent COVID-19.

The chain recombines TRBV5-5 with TRBJ1-1, with D perhaps TRBD1 (6 bases). Germline V gene sequence: CDR1 SGHKS, CDR2 YYEKEE (reference sequence). The CDR3 runs 15 residues. The germline V and J ends were trimmed by 4 bases and 5 bases, with 18 bases remaining between them. CDR3 in DNA: TGTGCCAGCAGCCTCATAGTGGGGGCAGAGACTGAAGCTTTCTTT. Translating it yields CASSLIVGAETEAFF.

The chain has TRBV2 and TRBJ2-1; D possibly corresponds to TRBD1 (7 bases). V was trimmed by 6 bases and J by 9 bases, leaving 12 bases between them. Germline values: CDR1 SNHLY, CDR2 FYNNEI. CDR3 length: 12 amino acids. CDR3 protein: CASRTQGGEQFF. DNA for the CDR3: TGTGCCAGCAGAACCCAGGGGGGTGAGCAGTTCTTC.

The rearrangement uses TRBV9 and TRBJ2-5; 7 bases agree with TRBD1. Germline CDR1 and CDR2: SGDLS and YYNGEE. The CDR3 extends over 15 amino acids. J was trimmed by 5 bases and V by 4 bases; bases with no gene match: 11. CDR3 residues: CASSRRDSDFETQYF. DNA of the CDR3: TGTGCCAGCAGCCGCCGGGACAGTGATTTTGAGACCCAGTACTTC.

This rearrangement joins TRBV20-1 to TRBJ1-1, with a tentative D call TRBD1 (6 bases). V lost 3 bases and J 1 base, leaving 18 bases between the germline ends. Germline loops: CDR1 DFQATT, CDR2 SNEGSKA (reference sequence). The CDR3 loop spans 16 amino acids. The CDR3 sequence: CSASAKGGKGNTEAFF. In nucleotides, the CDR3 is TGCAGTGCTAGTGCCAAAGGGGGTAAGGGGAACACTGAAGCTTTCTTT.

This clone was found a few times. V is TRBV9 and J is TRBJ1-3; D call uncertain. The germline V gene encodes CDR1 SGDLS and CDR2 YYNGEE. V lost 0 bases and J lost 0, with 10 bases in between. The CDR3 covers 16 residues. CDR3 sequence reads: CASSVAPAGSGNTIYF. As DNA, the CDR3 is TGTGCCAGCAGCGTAGCTCCGGCGGGCTCTGGAAACACCATATATTTT.

J is TRBJ1-1 and V is TRBV27; TRBD1 matches 7 bases. The germline gives CDR1 MNHEY, CDR2 SMNVEV (reference sequence). There are 17 residues in the CDR3. Trimming removed 5 bases from V and 0 bases from J; junction bases left unmatched: 12. The CDR3 coding sequence is TGTGCCAGCAGTGTCCTATATCCAGGGGGTATGAACACTGAAGCTTTCTTT. Amino acids: CASSVLYPGGMNTEAFF.

The CDR3 DNA is TGTGCCACCTCGGTTAGCGGGGGATCCTACGAGCAGTACTTC. Translation: CATSVSGGSYEQYF. The chain joins TRBV7-8 to TRBJ2-7; 9 bases are a match to TRBD2. Germline CDR1 and CDR2: SGHVS and FQNEAQ. The CDR3 totals 14 residues. V lost 10 bases to trimming and J lost 1 base; unmatched junction nucleotides: 8.

This chain joins TRBV3-1 (or the pseudogene TRBV3-2) and TRBJ2-1; weak D call: TRBD2 (5 bases). The CDR3 is 14 amino acids. The germline gives CDR1 LGHDT, CDR2 YNNKEL (reference sequence). The V gene lost 4 bases and the J gene lost 5 bases, with 12 bases spanning the gap. In DNA, the CDR3 is TGTGCCAGCAGCCGCGGAGGACTTCACAATGAGCAGTTCTTC. Protein sequence: CASSRGGLHNEQFF.

This sequence joins TRBV12-3 or TRBV12-4 and TRBJ1-1, with D unclear. Trimming shortened V by 1 base and J by 7 bases, and 7 bases separated the two germline ends. This CDR3 has 12 residues. The CDR3 spells CASSLVPGEAFF. The CDR3 DNA reads as TGTGCCAGCAGTTTAGTTCCGGGTGAAGCTTTCTTT.

V gene TRBV19 combines with J gene TRBJ1-5, with a weak D call TRBD1 (6 bases). V was clipped by 3 bases and J by 5 bases, with 20 bases between them. The CDR3 spans 17 residues. Germline assignment: CDR1 LNHDA and CDR2 SQIVND (reference sequence). CDR3 protein: CASSITHLRGFHQPQHF. In nucleotides, the CDR3 is TGTGCCAGTAGTATCACCCACCTTAGGGGGTTCCATCAGCCCCAGCATTTT.

The chain uses TRBV6-2 or TRBV6-3 and TRBJ1-1, with 8 bases lining up with TRBD1. Looked up from germline, CDR1 is MNHEY and CDR2 is SVGEGT. J lost 7 bases, V lost 5 bases, and 9 bases had no gene match. This CDR3 comprises 14 residues. CDR3 sequence (DNA): TGTGCCAGCAGTCACCCTTACAGGGGGGATGAAGCTTTCTTT. This translates into CASSHPYRGDEAFF.

CDR3 in DNA: TGTGCCACTGGCAGGGGGCGCGGCGATGGCTACACCTTC. Protein: CATGRGRGDGYTF. The rearrangement links TRBV10-3 to TRBJ1-2, with 8 bases lining up with TRBD1. From germline, CDR1 is ENHRY and CDR2 SYGVKD. The ends lost 10 bases at V and 6 bases at J; junction bases unmatched: 10. This CDR3 region has 13 residues.

V gene TRBV2 combines with J gene TRBJ1-1, with TRBD1 identical over 7 bases. There are 13 residues in the CDR3. Trimming removed 8 bases from V and 4 bases from J; junction bases left unmatched: 7. Germline V lookup: CDR1 SNHLY, CDR2 FYNNEI. The DNA of the CDR3 is TGTGCCAGCGGATGGGACAGTACCACTGAAGCTTTCTTT. Translation: CASGWDSTTEAFF.

The chain couples TRBV5-6 to TRBJ1-1; D is undetermined. CDR1 is SGHDT, CDR2 YYEEEE, per germline. The CDR3 totals 11 residues. The V end was cut by 2 bases, the J end by 4 bases, with 3 bases between. CDR3 sequence (DNA): TGTGCCAGCAGCTTCGGCACTGAAGCTTTCTTT. This encodes CASSFGTEAFF.

V gene TRBV25-1 combines with J gene TRBJ1-2; 9 bases line up with TRBD1. Germline CDR1 is MGHDK and CDR2 is SYGVNS. J was trimmed by 4 bases and V by 0 bases; bases with no gene match: 9. This CDR3 spans 17 amino acids. The CDR3 nucleotides read TGTGCCAGCAGTGAATACTTCGCCGACAGGGGGAGCTATGGCTACACCTTC. It is translated as CASSEYFADRGSYGYTF.

The V gene is TRBV29-1, the J gene TRBJ1-5; 8 bases fit TRBD1. There are 15 residues in the CDR3. The ends lost 5 bases at V and 1 base at J; junction bases unmatched: 7. The germline V gene encodes CDR1 SQVTM and CDR2 ANQGSEA. CDR3 in DNA: TGCAGCGTTATTGACAGGGGAGACAGCAATCAGCCCCAGCATTTT. It encodes CSVIDRGDSNQPQHF.

This rearrangement joins TRBV30 to TRBJ1-5; TRBD1 might be the D (6 bases). Trimming shortened V by 0 bases and J by 7 bases, and 13 bases separated the two germline ends. In germline, CDR1 is GTSNPN, CDR2 SVGIG (reference sequence). This CDR3 is built from 14 residues. The CDR3 coding sequence is TGTGCCTGGAGTGTAGGGGGTCACGGGCAGCCCCAGCATTTT. It translates to CAWSVGGHGQPQHF.

This clone was detected only once. The chain combines TRBV5-4 with TRBJ1-1, with unresolved D. The germline CDR1 and CDR2 sequences are SGHNT and YYREEE (reference sequence). This CDR3 region has 13 residues. Trimming removed 7 bases at V and 1 base at J, with 11 bases between. Here the CDR3 reads CASHTSPNTEAFF. Here the CDR3 DNA reads TGTGCCAGCCATACGAGTCCGAACACTGAAGCTTTCTTT.